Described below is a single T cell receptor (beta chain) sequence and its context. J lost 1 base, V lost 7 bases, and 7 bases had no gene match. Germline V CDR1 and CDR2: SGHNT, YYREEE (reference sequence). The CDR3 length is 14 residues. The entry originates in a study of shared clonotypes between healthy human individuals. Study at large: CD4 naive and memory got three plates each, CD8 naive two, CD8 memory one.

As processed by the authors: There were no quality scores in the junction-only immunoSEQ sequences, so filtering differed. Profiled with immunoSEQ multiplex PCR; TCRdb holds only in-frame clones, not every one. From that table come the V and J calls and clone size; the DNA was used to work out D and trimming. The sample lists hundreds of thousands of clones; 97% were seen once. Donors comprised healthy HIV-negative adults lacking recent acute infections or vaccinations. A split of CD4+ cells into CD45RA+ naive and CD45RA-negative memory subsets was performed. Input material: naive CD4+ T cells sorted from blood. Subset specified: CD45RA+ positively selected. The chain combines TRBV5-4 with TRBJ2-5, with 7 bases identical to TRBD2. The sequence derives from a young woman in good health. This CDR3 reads CASGPPSGQETQYF. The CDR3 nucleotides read TGTGCCAGCGGGCCTCCTAGCGGCCAAGAGACCCAGTACTTC.